What follows are 23 T cell receptor beta chains derived from one specimen sequenced in a study of OX40 agonist ivuxolimab in advanced cancers. Here immunoSEQ multiplex PCR was the method, and the copy in TCRdb shows in-frame clones only, minus some. The profile covers approximately 10,000 clones, with about 89% appearing a single time and about 30% taken by the ten largest. This sample comprised CD4+ or CD8+ T cells sorted from blood, obtained in a trial of the OX40 agonist ivuxolimab. Receptors originate from an adult with an advanced solid tumor such as melanoma, head and neck, liver or kidney cancer.

V gene TRBV2 combines with J gene TRBJ2-7; D is unclear. Germline V CDR1 and CDR2: SNHLY, FYNNEI. The CDR3 sequence is 11 residues long. Trimming stripped 0 bases from V and 4 bases from J, with 1 base between. CDR3 sequence: CASSEAYEQYF. The CDR3 DNA reads as TGTGCCAGCAGTGAAGCGTACGAGCAGTACTTC.

J is TRBJ2-1 and V is TRBV7-6; the D call may be TRBD1 or TRBD2 (5 bases each). The CDR3 consists of 16 residues. CDR1 SGHVS and CDR2 FNYEAQ come from the germline V gene. V dropped 1 base and J dropped 5 bases, with 15 bases sitting between them. CDR3 sequence reads: CASSLGTGPGNNEQFF. The CDR3 nucleotides are TGTGCCAGCAGCTTAGGTACGGGGCCAGGTAACAATGAGCAGTTCTTC.

The chain links TRBV27 to TRBJ2-7; 7 bases are a match to TRBD1. V was clipped by 6 bases and J by 7 bases; unmatched bases: 6. CDR3 length: 12 amino acids. Germline V CDR1 and CDR2: MNHEY, SMNVEV (reference sequence). CDR3 in DNA: TGTGCCAGCAGGAGACAGGGTTTTGAGCAGTACTTC. It yields the protein CASRRQGFEQYF.

This chain uses TRBV9 with TRBJ2-5; possible D gene TRBD2, 7 bases. The J call is uncertain, as TRBJ2-7 better fits the DNA end. There are 15 residues in the CDR3. The V gene's germline CDR1 is SGDLS and CDR2 YYNGEE. The DNA of the CDR3 is TGTGCCAGCAGCGTAGCGGGGGGCCCAGGGCCCGAGCAGTACTTC. Translated, it gives CASSVAGGPGPEQYF.

This clone was recorded a few times. This chain links TRBV6-5 with TRBJ1-1; perhaps TRBD1 as D (5 bases). CDR1 and CDR2 (germline): MNHEY, SVGAGI. The CDR3 length is 14 residues. Trimming left V 0 bases short and J 4 bases short, with 9 bases between. DNA for the CDR3: TGTGCCAGCAGTTACTCAGAACAGGCCACTGAAGCTTTCTTT. It specifies CASSYSEQATEAFF.

The gene calls are TRBV7-9 and TRBJ2-1; 9 positions agree with TRBD1. The length of the CDR3 is 16 residues. Germline V gene sequence: CDR1 SEHNR, CDR2 FQNEAQ (reference sequence). Trimming removed 2 bases from V and 3 bases from J; junction bases left unmatched: 5. The CDR3 DNA sequence: TGTGCCAGCAGCTTATTTGGGACAGGGATCTACAATGAGCAGTTCTTC. As protein: CASSLFGTGIYNEQFF. The full variable domain, its missing parts supplied by reference TRBV7-9 and TRBJ2-1, is DTGVSQNPRHKITKRGQNVTFRCDPISEHNRLYWYRQTLGQGPEFLTYFQNEAQLEKSRLLSDRFSAERPKGSFSTLEIQRTEQGDSAMYLCASSLFGTGIYNEQFFGPGTRLTVL.

This chain uses TRBV5-6 with TRBJ2-1, with 7 bases that match TRBD2. The CDR3 consists of 15 residues. J was trimmed by 9 bases and V by 5 bases; bases with no gene match: 14. Germline V CDR1 and CDR2: SGHDT, YYEEEE. The CDR3 reads CASSGEAGKSPEQFF. For the CDR3, the DNA is TGTGCCAGCAGTGGCGAAGCGGGGAAAAGTCCTGAGCAGTTCTTC.

This clone was seen just once. The CDR3 DNA reads TGTGCCAGCAGCCACCCACTGGGGGGGGACAGCCCCTCCTACAATGAGCAGTTCTTC. Its translation is CASSHPLGGDSPSYNEQFF. The gene calls are TRBV4-2 and TRBJ2-1; D may correspond to TRBD1 or TRBD2 (7 bases each). V was shortened by 3 bases and J by 0 bases, with 21 bases between the two germline ends. This CDR3 has 19 residues. Germline V gene sequence: CDR1 LGHNA, CDR2 YNFKEQ.

The chain couples TRBV27 to TRBJ2-3; 10 nucleotides line up with TRBD2. With V trimmed by 6 bases and J by 4 bases, 7 bases remained unmatched. There are 15 residues in the CDR3. The V gene's germline CDR1 is MNHEY and CDR2 SMNVEV (reference sequence). This CDR3 reads CASRLLAGVSDTQYF. CDR3 DNA sequence: TGTGCCAGCAGACTCCTAGCGGGAGTATCAGATACGCAGTATTTT.

V and J are TRBV7-8 and TRBJ1-6, with 10 positions matching TRBD1. The ends lost 3 bases at V and 10 bases at J; junction bases unmatched: 9. The CDR3 has 16 residues. CDR1 and CDR2 (germline): SGHVS, FQNEAQ. Written as DNA, the CDR3 is TGTGCCAGCAGCTTCATTGGTGGGACAGGGGACTCACCCCTCCACTTT. This translates into CASSFIGGTGDSPLHF. The whole variable domain, remainder taken from reference TRBV7-8 and TRBJ1-6, is GAGVSQSPRYKVAKRGQDVALRCDPISGHVSLFWYQQALGQGPEFLTYFQNEAQLDKSGLPSDRFFAERPEGSVSTLKIQRTQQEDSAVYLCASSFIGGTGDSPLHFGNGTRLTVT.

The chain recombines TRBV28 with TRBJ1-2; D is perhaps TRBD1 (5 bases). The CDR3 loop spans 14 amino acids. Trimming stripped 8 bases from V and 4 bases from J, with 17 bases between. Per germline, CDR1 MDHEN and CDR2 SYDVKM. The CDR3 sequence: CASSYSRDRYGYTF. CDR3 DNA sequence: TGTGCCAGCTCCTACTCCCGGGACCGCTATGGCTACACCTTC.

Relative to its sample, this clone is medium-sized (0.01 to 0.1%). The chain links TRBV7-8 to TRBJ2-2, with TRBD2 identical over 12 bases. V lost 5 bases and J lost 5; bases outside the gene matches: 9. The CDR3 is 17 amino acids. CDR1 and CDR2 from the germline V gene are SGHVS and FQNEAQ. CDR3 protein: CASSKTSGSPRTGELFF. The CDR3 nucleotides read TGTGCCAGCAGCAAGACTAGCGGGAGCCCGAGGACCGGGGAGCTGTTTTTT.

The rearrangement joins TRBV2 to TRBJ2-1, with 8 bases identical to TRBD1. This CDR3 is built from 15 residues. With V trimmed by 6 bases and J by 6 bases, 10 bases remained unmatched. Germline V lookup: CDR1 SNHLY, CDR2 FYNNEI. CDR3 region: CASSSDREWRNEQFF. In nucleotides, the CDR3 is TGTGCCAGCAGCTCGGACAGGGAATGGCGCAATGAGCAGTTCTTC.

The gene calls are TRBV11-2 and TRBJ2-3, with D hard to call. Germline V gene lookup returns CDR1 SGHAT and CDR2 FQNNGV. V gave up 0 bases and J gave up 0 bases, with 7 bases separating them. CDR3 length equals 15 residues. The CDR3 DNA sequence: TGTGCCAGCAGCTTAGAGGCCAGAAGCACAGATACGCAGTATTTT. Protein sequence: CASSLEARSTDTQYF.

The chain uses TRBV7-9 and TRBJ2-3; perhaps TRBD2 as D (5 bases). The V end was cut by 4 bases, the J end by 0 bases, with 11 bases between. This CDR3 contains 15 residues. CDR1 SEHNR and CDR2 FQNEAQ come from the germline V gene (reference sequence). The CDR3 is CASSSLSGSTDTQYF. CDR3 coding DNA: TGTGCCAGCAGCTCTCTCAGCGGCAGCACAGATACGCAGTATTTT.

This clone was picked up a small number of times. The V and J genes are TRBV7-3 and TRBJ2-2, with 7 bases matching TRBD2. This CDR3 is built from 13 residues. V lost 8 bases, J lost 4 bases, and 4 bases stayed unmatched. Germline V gene sequence: CDR1 SGHTA, CDR2 FQGTGA. The CDR3 sequence: CASSAGVTGELFF. CDR3 nucleotides: TGTGCCAGCTCGGCGGGAGTCACCGGGGAGCTGTTTTTT.

This clone is a singleton in its sample. The V call is TRBV28, the J call TRBJ2-6; no clear D. This CDR3 contains 20 residues. Germline V gene sequence: CDR1 MDHEN, CDR2 SYDVKM. Trimming removed 4 bases from V and 1 base from J, with 23 bases in between. The CDR3 bases are TGTGCCAGCAGTTCGCCCCCCGCTTTTGGGATCCCGTCTGGGGCCAACGTCCTGACTTTC. Its protein product is CASSSPPAFGIPSGANVLTF.

V is TRBV27 and J is TRBJ2-7; 7 nucleotides align to TRBD2. The CDR3 has 16 residues. CDR1 and CDR2 from the germline V gene are MNHEY and SMNVEV (reference sequence). V trimming: 5 bases; J trimming: 4 bases; junction bases outside the gene matches: 14. CDR3 in amino acids: CASSISSGLTKYEQYF. For the CDR3, the DNA is TGTGCCAGCAGTATCTCTAGCGGATTAACAAAATACGAGCAGTACTTC.

The J gene is TRBJ2-6, the V gene TRBV9, with TRBD1 matching 9 bases. This CDR3 spans 16 amino acids. CDR1 is SGDLS and CDR2 is YYNGEE in the germline V gene. V trimming: 3 bases; J trimming: 2 bases; junction bases outside the gene matches: 3. The CDR3 reads CASSGRQGAGANVLTF. CDR3 nucleotides: TGTGCCAGCAGCGGACGACAGGGGGCTGGGGCCAACGTCCTGACTTTC.

The chain employs TRBV14 and TRBJ2-1; the match to TRBD2 covers 16 bases. The CDR3 sequence is 21 residues long. V lost 1 base and J lost 2; bases outside the gene matches: 11. Germline CDR1 is SGHDN and CDR2 is FVKESK. The CDR3 reads CASSQGSGTSGRALPYNEQFF. CDR3 DNA: TGTGCCAGCAGCCAAGGCTCCGGGACTAGCGGGAGGGCCCTCCCCTACAATGAGCAGTTCTTC.

The rearrangement uses TRBV28 and TRBJ2-5, with D unresolved. The CDR3 covers 15 residues. Looked up from germline, CDR1 is MDHEN and CDR2 is SYDVKM. Trimming pared 6 bases from V and 1 base from J, leaving 15 bases between. The CDR3 reads CASSLLPQPQETQYF. The CDR3 nucleotides are TGTGCCAGCAGCCTCCTCCCTCAGCCCCAAGAGACCCAGTACTTC. The entire variable domain, with the rest obtained from reference TRBV28 and TRBJ2-5, is as follows: DVKVTQSSRYLVKRTGEKVFLECVQDMDHENMFWYRQDPGLGLRLIYFSYDVKMKEKGDIPEGYSVSREKKERFSLILESASTNQTSMYLCASSLLPQPQETQYFGPGTRLLVL.

V and J are TRBV9 and TRBJ2-2; 9 bases match TRBD2. This CDR3 has 17 amino acids. Germline CDR1 and CDR2: SGDLS and YYNGEE. V trimming: 0 bases; J trimming: 1 base; junction bases outside the gene matches: 4. The DNA for the CDR3 is TGTGCCAGCAGCGTAGTTGCGGGAGGGGTGAACACCGGGGAGCTGTTTTTT. Translating gives CASSVVAGGVNTGELFF.

This chain joins TRBV7-9 and TRBJ2-2, with TRBD1 matching 12 bases. Germline V lookup: CDR1 SEHNR, CDR2 FQNEAQ (reference sequence). This CDR3 is 17 amino acids long. Trimming at V came to 6 bases and at J to 6 bases, leaving 11 bases not matched to a gene. CDR3 in amino acids: CASREAGTGGASGELFF. CDR3 nucleotides: TGTGCCAGCAGGGAAGCCGGGACAGGGGGCGCGTCCGGGGAGCTGTTTTTT.